These 32 T cell receptor beta chains share one sample of origin, sequenced in a study of naive and memory T cell subsets. The library had UMIs added by 3' ligation of an oligonucleotide to TCR cDNA. The SP2 primer and nested alpha and beta constant region primers amplified ligated cDNA in four rounds. In TCRdb, the 5' RACE reads were re-called with MiXCR into one record per CDR3 protein. The sample holds fewer than 40,000 distinct CDR3 sequences, around 17% seen once. All receptors derive from a female donor in good health.

This clonotype was detected ten times or more. The V and J genes are TRBV5-1 and TRBJ2-3; 8 bases line up with TRBD1. The CDR3 consists of 15 residues. J gave up 5 bases and V 0 bases, and 5 bases lay outside the gene matches. CDR1 is SGHRS, CDR2 YFSETQ, per germline. CDR3 nucleotides: TGCGCCAGCAGCTTGGCCAGGGGGCGAGGAGATACGCAGTATTTT. It specifies CASSLARGRGDTQYF.

V is TRBV18 and J is TRBJ1-3; D ambiguous. Trimming took off 3 bases at V and 0 bases at J, with 12 bases between the two ends. In germline, CDR1 is KGHSH, CDR2 LQKENI. This CDR3 has 16 residues. CDR3 amino acids: CASSPPPGLSGNTIYF. The DNA of the CDR3 is TGTGCCAGCTCACCCCCGCCAGGACTCTCTGGAAACACCATATATTTT.

This clonotype showed up many times. This chain connects TRBV5-8 to TRBJ2-5, with TRBD1 identical over 11 bases. This CDR3 region has 15 residues. The V segment lost 8 bases and the J segment 3 bases; nucleotides outside the gene matches: 9. In germline, CDR1 is SGHTS, CDR2 YDEGEE. CDR3: CASTLRDRGEETQYF. DNA for the CDR3: TGTGCCAGTACCCTCAGGGACAGGGGGGAAGAGACCCAGTACTTC.

The chain recombines TRBV6-6 with TRBJ2-7; 8 bases line up with TRBD2. The germline V gene has CDR1 MNHNY and CDR2 SVGAGI (reference sequence). This CDR3 is 16 amino acids long. With 7 bases clipped from V and 3 bases from J, the junction kept 14 bases outside the gene matches. The CDR3 DNA sequence: TGTGCCAGCACTCACGGGAGGGGCGCCGGGGACTACGAGCAGTACTTC. Translation gives CASTHGRGAGDYEQYF.

The table lists this clonotype with many counts. The chain recombines TRBV20-1 with TRBJ2-4, with 7 bases lining up with TRBD2. The CDR3 contains 15 residues. The germline CDR1 and CDR2 sequences are DFQATT and SNEGSKA (reference sequence). Trimming cost V 2 bases and J 1 base; bases outside gene matches: 5. CDR3 nucleotide sequence: TGCAGTGCTAGATCGGCGGGGGACGCCAAAAACATTCAGTACTTC. It encodes CSARSAGDAKNIQYF.

This clonotype was counted a few times. V is TRBV7-9 and J is TRBJ2-1, with a weak D call TRBD2 (6 bases). Germline CDR1 and CDR2: SEHNR and FQNEAQ (reference sequence). V was clipped by 6 bases and J by 10 bases, with 16 bases between them. The CDR3 sequence is 13 residues long. The CDR3 sequence is CASRSGLPVEQFF. CDR3 sequence (DNA): TGTGCCAGCAGGTCGGGACTTCCCGTGGAGCAGTTCTTC.

This clonotype was observed at least ten times. The chain couples TRBV29-1 to TRBJ1-1; 7 bases line up with TRBD1. V was pared by 3 bases and J by 1 base, with 8 bases of the junction left unmatched. Germline assignment: CDR1 SQVTM and CDR2 ANQGSEA. This CDR3 is 15 amino acids long. CDR3 in amino acids: CSVDVLAGGNTEAFF. CDR3 nucleotides: TGCAGCGTTGACGTCTTGGCAGGGGGGAACACTGAAGCTTTCTTT.

The CDR3 here is CASSISKQGGTEAFF. The CDR3 nucleotides are TGTGCCAGCTCAATCTCCAAACAGGGAGGGACTGAAGCTTTCTTT. The V and J genes are TRBV18 and TRBJ1-1, with D possibly being TRBD1 (6 bases). Germline lookup yields CDR1 KGHSH and CDR2 LQKENI. V was clipped by 5 bases and J by 5 bases, with 18 bases between them. CDR3 length: 15 amino acids.

This chain links TRBV20-1 with TRBJ1-1, with 8 bases fitting TRBD1. There are 14 residues in the CDR3. Trimming removed 6 bases from V and 4 bases from J; junction bases left unmatched: 10. Germline V gene data show CDR1 as DFQATT and CDR2 as SNEGSKA (reference sequence). This chain's CDR3 is CSAPATGVSTEAFF. DNA for the CDR3: TGCAGTGCACCGGCGACAGGGGTGTCCACTGAAGCTTTCTTT.

This clonotype appeared a few times. V gene TRBV11-2 combines with J gene TRBJ1-2; no definite D call. In germline, CDR1 is SGHAT, CDR2 FQNNGV. The CDR3 is 16 residues long. The V end lost 5 bases, the J end lost 0 bases, and 16 bases lay between the germline ends. The chain's CDR3 is CASSDRSHGANYGYTF. Written as DNA, the CDR3 is TGTGCCAGCAGCGACCGGTCGCACGGAGCTAACTATGGCTACACCTTC.

This clonotype was found a few times. This sequence joins TRBV5-1 and TRBJ2-1, with 7 bases fitting TRBD1. The CDR3 is 14 amino acids. V was pared by 7 bases and J by 1 base, with 5 bases of the junction left unmatched. Germline assignment: CDR1 SGHRS and CDR2 YFSETQ. The CDR3 reads CASRDRVSYNEQFF. The CDR3 DNA sequence: TGCGCCAGCCGAGACAGGGTGTCCTACAATGAGCAGTTCTTC.

The gene calls are TRBV2 and TRBJ2-3; 7 bases are a match to TRBD2. The CDR3 spans 14 residues. The germline V gene has CDR1 SNHLY and CDR2 FYNNEI. Trimming removed 10 bases from V and 0 bases from J; junction bases left unmatched: 7. The CDR3 region is CANGLDRSTDTQYF. The CDR3 bases are TGTGCCAACGGACTAGATAGGAGCACAGATACGCAGTATTTT.

Ten or more counts support this clonotype. The rearrangement links TRBV20-1 to TRBJ2-3; weak D call: TRBD1 (5 bases). The CDR3 is made up of 13 amino acids. Germline CDR1 DFQATT, CDR2 SNEGSKA (reference sequence). The CDR3 DNA sequence: TGCAGCGTTTGGGGCAGCTCCACAGATACGCAGTATTTT. Translation: CSVWGSSTDTQYF.

The genes are TRBV6-2 or TRBV6-3 and TRBJ1-6; D is unresolved. Germline V lookup: CDR1 MNHEY, CDR2 SVGEGT. V lost 2 bases and J 8 bases, leaving 7 bases between the germline ends. CDR3 size: 13 residues. CDR3 DNA: TGTGCCAGCAGTTACGGCCCCGATTCACCCCTCCACTTT. This gives the protein CASSYGPDSPLHF.

This clonotype was counted only a few times. The rearrangement links TRBV6-1 to TRBJ2-5, with D perhaps matching TRBD2 (6 bases). Germline V lookup: CDR1 MNHNS, CDR2 SASEGT. The CDR3 extends over 14 amino acids. The V and J ends lost 0 bases and 5 bases respectively, with 10 bases between them. This chain's CDR3 is CASSEARGTETQYF. The CDR3 nucleotides are TGTGCCAGCAGTGAAGCTCGGGGGACGGAGACCCAGTACTTC.

This clonotype was counted at least ten times. The rearrangement joins TRBV14 to TRBJ2-2; the D gene is possibly TRBD1 (6 bases). V gave up 4 bases and J gave up 5 bases, with 11 bases separating them. The CDR3 consists of 14 residues. CDR1 is SGHDN and CDR2 is FVKESK in the germline V gene. The CDR3 nucleotides read TGTGCCAGCAGCCCTGAAGGGGGTACCGGGGAGCTGTTTTTT. It encodes CASSPEGGTGELFF.

In its sample, this clonotype was seen many times. The chain uses TRBV29-1 and TRBJ1-1; TRBD1 might be the D (6 bases). The CDR3 extends over 14 amino acids. Trimming took 4 bases from V and 5 from J, leaving 17 bases between them. CDR1 SQVTM and CDR2 ANQGSEA come from the germline V gene. The CDR3 spells CSVGEGVVGTEAFF. For the CDR3, the DNA is TGCAGCGTTGGTGAGGGGGTGGTTGGGACTGAAGCTTTCTTT.

In its sample, this clonotype was seen many times. The chain joins TRBV29-1 to TRBJ2-7; D gene ambiguous. Per the germline V gene, CDR1 is SQVTM and CDR2 is ANQGSEA. V lost 7 bases to trimming and J lost 0 bases, with 7 bases between them. The CDR3 has 11 residues. The CDR3 nucleotides are TGCAGCGCCGCGTTCTCCTACGAGCAGTACTTC. As protein: CSAAFSYEQYF.

The chain combines TRBV5-1 with TRBJ2-3; D unresolved. CDR1 and CDR2 from the germline V gene are SGHRS and YFSETQ. Trimming removed 4 bases from V and 2 bases from J, with 11 bases in between. The CDR3 has 14 residues. CDR3 DNA sequence: TGCGCCAGCAGCGTAGACCCGCACACAGATACGCAGTATTTT. It is translated as CASSVDPHTDTQYF. Full variable domain (missing parts from reference TRBV5-1 and TRBJ2-3): KAGVTQTPRYLIKTRGQQVTLSCSPISGHRSVSWYQQTPGQGLQFLFEYFSETQRNKGNFPGRFSGRQFSNSRSEMNVSTLELGDSALYLCASSVDPHTDTQYFGPGTRLTVL.

At least ten counts were recorded for this clonotype. This rearrangement joins TRBV11-2 to TRBJ1-6; no firm D call. This CDR3 region has 15 residues. The germline V gene encodes CDR1 SGHAT and CDR2 FQNNGV. Deletions cut 0 bases from V and 10 bases from J, with 13 bases between. The CDR3 DNA sequence: TGTGCCAGCAGCTTAGAAAGAATCCGGGAATCACCCCTCCACTTT. Translating it yields CASSLERIRESPLHF.

This clonotype was observed many times. The rearrangement joins TRBV6-5 to TRBJ2-2; D unclear. The CDR3 is made up of 15 amino acids. The germline CDR1 and CDR2 sequences are MNHEY and SVGAGI. Trimming pared 4 bases from V and 2 bases from J, leaving 11 bases between. Here the CDR3 reads CASSLVPGNTGELFF. CDR3 nucleotides: TGTGCCAGCAGTTTAGTACCCGGAAACACCGGGGAGCTGTTTTTT.

This clonotype has just a few counts. The chain is built from TRBV7-9 and TRBJ1-5; a possible D gene is TRBD1 (5 bases). Looked up from germline, CDR1 is SEHNR and CDR2 is FQNEAQ (reference sequence). The V and J ends lost 7 bases and 6 bases respectively, with 10 bases between them. The CDR3 length is 12 residues. The CDR3 loop reads CASMGPTQPQHF. The CDR3 region has the DNA TGTGCCAGCATGGGGCCGACTCAGCCCCAGCATTTT.

This clonotype was counted many times. DNA for the CDR3: TGTGCCACCAGTGCGGCCACAGGGCCCGATACGCAGTATTTT. Protein product: CATSAATGPDTQYF. The genes are TRBV24-1 and TRBJ2-3; D might be TRBD1 (6 bases). V lost 5 bases and J 6 bases, leaving 14 bases between the germline ends. This CDR3 spans 14 amino acids. Germline-derived CDR1 and CDR2 are KGHDR and SFDVKD.

The chain joins TRBV6-1 to TRBJ2-3, with TRBD2 matching 15 bases. This CDR3 is built from 14 residues. J gave up 5 bases and V 8 bases, and 2 bases lay outside the gene matches. CDR1 is MNHNS and CDR2 is SASEGT in the germline V gene. For the CDR3, the DNA is TGTGCCAGCGGACTAGCGGGGGGGATAGATACGCAGTATTTT. Amino acid sequence: CASGLAGGIDTQYF.

The chain has TRBV7-2 and TRBJ2-1, with TRBD2 matching 9 bases. Trimming at V came to 5 bases and at J to 4 bases, leaving 6 bases not matched to a gene. The CDR3 spans 15 residues. Germline V CDR1 and CDR2: SGHTA, FQGNSA. The CDR3 DNA is TGTGCCAGCAGCCTGGGACTAGCCGCATACAATGAGCAGTTCTTC. As protein: CASSLGLAAYNEQFF.

This clonotype was seen ten or more times. This rearrangement joins TRBV20-1 to TRBJ2-3; D is perhaps TRBD2 (5 bases). The CDR3 runs 15 residues. V lost 0 bases to trimming and J lost 2 bases, with 12 bases between them. Germline V CDR1 and CDR2: DFQATT, SNEGSKA (reference sequence). The CDR3 region is CSARDPSGPTDTQYF. DNA for the CDR3: TGCAGTGCTAGAGATCCCAGCGGTCCCACAGATACGCAGTATTTT.

The chain has TRBV10-2 and TRBJ1-2, with D unresolved. V shed 7 bases and J shed 8 bases, with 11 bases lying between them. The CDR3 length is 11 residues. In germline, CDR1 is WSHSY, CDR2 SAAADI. CDR3 sequence reads: CASKARGGYTF. The CDR3 coding sequence is TGCGCCAGCAAAGCCCGGGGAGGCTACACCTTC.

The chain uses TRBV12-3 or TRBV12-4 and TRBJ1-6, with 7 positions matching TRBD1. V dropped 4 bases and J dropped 7; count of bases not matched to a gene: 4. This CDR3 has 14 amino acids. This CDR3 is CASSSGTDNSPLHF. The CDR3 DNA reads TGTGCCAGCAGTTCCGGGACAGACAATTCACCCCTCCACTTT.

This clonotype was found a few times. CDR3 protein: CSARDPAGETQYF. The CDR3 region has the DNA TGCAGTGCTAGAGATCCCGCAGGAGAGACCCAGTACTTC. The chain links TRBV20-1 to TRBJ2-5; D is unresolved. V gave up 0 bases and J gave up 4 bases, with 9 bases separating them. The CDR3 runs to 13 residues. CDR1 is DFQATT and CDR2 is SNEGSKA in the germline V gene (reference sequence).

By sample share, this clonotype is medium-sized. The rearrangement uses TRBV10-2 and TRBJ2-3; 9 nucleotides agree with TRBD1. J gave up 1 base and V 0 bases, and 2 bases lay outside the gene matches. The CDR3 is 16 amino acids. Germline loops: CDR1 WSHSY, CDR2 SAAADI. The CDR3 coding sequence is TGCGCCAGCAGTGAGTCAGGGACAGGGCGCACAGATACGCAGTATTTT. This codes for CASSESGTGRTDTQYF.

There are a few counts of this clonotype. CDR3 nucleotide sequence: TGTGCCAGCCACACCCCTCGCGGTGAGCGGGTCTACGAGCAGTACTTC. This encodes CASHTPRGERVYEQYF. The chain carries TRBV6-5 and TRBJ2-7; a weak D match, TRBD2 (6 bases). The V end lost 8 bases, the J end lost 3 bases, and 23 bases lay between the germline ends. This CDR3 comprises 16 residues. Germline-derived CDR1 and CDR2 are MNHEY and SVGAGI.

Ten or more counts support this clonotype. The genes are TRBV24-1 and TRBJ2-1; D is possibly TRBD1 (6 bases). This CDR3 has 17 residues. V lost 3 bases, J lost 4 bases, and 18 bases lay in between. CDR1 is KGHDR, CDR2 SFDVKD, per germline. The CDR3 DNA is TGTGCCACCAGTGATGCAAACCCGACGACAGGATACAATGAGCAGTTCTTC. Its protein is CATSDANPTTGYNEQFF.